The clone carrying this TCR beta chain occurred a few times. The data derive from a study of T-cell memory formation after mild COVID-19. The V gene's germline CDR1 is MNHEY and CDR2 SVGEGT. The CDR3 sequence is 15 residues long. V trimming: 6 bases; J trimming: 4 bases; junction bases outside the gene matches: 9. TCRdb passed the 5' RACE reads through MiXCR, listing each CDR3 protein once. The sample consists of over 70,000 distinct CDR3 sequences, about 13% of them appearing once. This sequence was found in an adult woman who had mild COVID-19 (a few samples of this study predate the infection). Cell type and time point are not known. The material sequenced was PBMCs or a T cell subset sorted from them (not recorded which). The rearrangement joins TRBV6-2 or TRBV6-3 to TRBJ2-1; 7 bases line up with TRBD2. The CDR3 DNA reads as TGTGCCAGCAGAGAACTAGCGACAAATTACAATGAGCAGTTCTTC. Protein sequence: CASRELATNYNEQFF.